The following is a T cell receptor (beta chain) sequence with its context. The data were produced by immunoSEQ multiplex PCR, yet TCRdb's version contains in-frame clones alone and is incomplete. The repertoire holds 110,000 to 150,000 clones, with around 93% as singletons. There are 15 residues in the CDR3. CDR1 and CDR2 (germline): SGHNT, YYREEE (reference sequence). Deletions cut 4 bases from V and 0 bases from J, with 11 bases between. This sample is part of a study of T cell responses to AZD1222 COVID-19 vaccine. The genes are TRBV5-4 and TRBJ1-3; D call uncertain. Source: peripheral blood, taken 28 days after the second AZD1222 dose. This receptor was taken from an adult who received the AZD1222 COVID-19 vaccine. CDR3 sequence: CASSLDSTSGNTIYF. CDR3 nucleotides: TGTGCCAGCAGCCTCGATAGTACCTCTGGAAACACCATATATTTT.